This T cell receptor beta chain was retrieved from a study of human T cells and chemical hapten exposure. Whole-study findings and limits: The count of PT1 expanded TCRs correlated positively with patch test score.

V shed 2 bases and J shed 10 bases, with 15 bases lying between them. Germline V CDR1 and CDR2: DFQATT, SNEGSKA (reference sequence). CDR3 length equals 13 residues. Time point: patch test 2, 6 weeks after DPC sensitization. Treatment here: therapeutic diphenylcyclopropenone sensitization with weekly scalp DPC. Ahead of each patch test application, blood was drawn. This clonotype was counted at least ten times. Its specificity is not known. TCRdb re-called the RACE reads through MiXCR, storing one row per CDR3 protein. Among tens of thousands of distinct CDR3 sequences listed, approximately 11% were seen once.

The chain employs TRBV20-1 and TRBJ2-1; a possible D gene is TRBD2 (6 bases). The input for sequencing was whole blood, taken in connection with sensitization to the hapten diphenylcyclopropenone (DPC). This clonotype originated in a man aged 35-49 years with alopecia areata. Some clones in this sample may be carry-over from other donors' samples. The CDR3 DNA is TGCAGTGCTAGAAAGGGGACTGCCCAGGAGCAGTTCTTC. Translated, it gives CSARKGTAQEQFF.